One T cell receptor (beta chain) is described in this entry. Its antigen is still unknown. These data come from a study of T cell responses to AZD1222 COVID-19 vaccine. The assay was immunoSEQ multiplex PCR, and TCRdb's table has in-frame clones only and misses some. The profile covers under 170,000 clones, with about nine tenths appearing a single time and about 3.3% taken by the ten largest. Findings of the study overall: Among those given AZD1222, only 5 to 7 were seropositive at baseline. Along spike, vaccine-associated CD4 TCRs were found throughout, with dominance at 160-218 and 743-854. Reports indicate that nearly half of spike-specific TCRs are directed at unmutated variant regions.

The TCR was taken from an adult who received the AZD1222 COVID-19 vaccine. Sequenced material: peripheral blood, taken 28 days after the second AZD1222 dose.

The CDR3 DNA reads TGTGCCAGCTCACCACCGACCAGGTCCGGCTACGAGCAGTACTTC. Translation: CASSPPTRSGYEQYF. The chain has TRBV18 and TRBJ2-7; D remains unclear. Trimming shortened V by 0 bases and J by 3 bases, and 12 bases separated the two germline ends. The CDR3 runs 15 residues. CDR1 is KGHSH and CDR2 is LQKENI in the germline V gene.